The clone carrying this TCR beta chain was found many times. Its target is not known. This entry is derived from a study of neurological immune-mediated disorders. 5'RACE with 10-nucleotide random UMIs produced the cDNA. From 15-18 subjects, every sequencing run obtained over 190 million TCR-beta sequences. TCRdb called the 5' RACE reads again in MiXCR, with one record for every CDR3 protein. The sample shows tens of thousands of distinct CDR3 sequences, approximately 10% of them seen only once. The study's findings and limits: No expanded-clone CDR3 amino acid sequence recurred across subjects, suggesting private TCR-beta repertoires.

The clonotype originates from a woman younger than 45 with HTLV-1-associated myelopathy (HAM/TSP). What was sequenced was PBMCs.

The CDR3 nucleotides read TGTGCCAGCAGCGGAAATAGGGGCCCGACGAACACCGGGGAGCTGTTTTTT. This gives the protein CASSGNRGPTNTGELFF. The chain employs TRBV3-1 and TRBJ2-2; D is perhaps TRBD1 (5 bases). V was cut by 5 bases and J by 0 bases, with 16 bases left in between. Germline lookup yields CDR1 LGHDT and CDR2 YNNKEL (reference sequence). The CDR3 consists of 17 residues. The full variable domain, its missing parts supplied by reference TRBV3-1 and TRBJ2-2, is DTAVSQTPKYLVTQMGNDKSIKCEQNLGHDTMYWYKQDSKKFLKIMFSYNNKELIINETVPNRFSPKSPDKAHLNLHINSLELGDSAVYFCASSGNRGPTNTGELFFGEGSRLTVL.